The 17 T cell receptor beta chains below all came from one sample that was sequenced in a study of shared clonotypes between healthy human individuals. The repertoire was sequenced with immunoSEQ multiplex PCR; TCRdb's copy has only in-frame clones and lacks some. The sample carries about 2.1 million clones, about 94% recorded once. The naive CD8 fraction comprised CD45RO-negative cells positively selected for CCR7 and excluded terminally differentiated effector memory CD45RA+ cells. The sequencing sample was made of naive CD8+ T cells from PBMCs. All receptors come from a man aged 18 to 30 in good health. Some clones in this sample may be carry-over from other donors' samples.

The V gene is TRBV9, the J gene TRBJ2-1; 7 bases fit TRBD2. Germline V gives CDR1 SGDLS, CDR2 YYNGEE. This CDR3 has 15 residues. The V gene end was trimmed by 0 bases and the J gene end by 4 bases; junction bases not matched to a gene: 4. The CDR3 spells CASSVGRDYYNEQFF. The CDR3 DNA reads as TGTGCCAGCAGCGTAGGCAGGGACTATTACAATGAGCAGTTCTTC.

The chain has TRBV29-1 and TRBJ1-2, with TRBD1 identical over 10 bases. This CDR3 region has 13 residues. The V and J ends lost 6 bases and 2 bases, in that order; junction bases with no gene match: 3. Germline lookup yields CDR1 SQVTM and CDR2 ANQGSEA. CDR3 sequence (DNA): TGCAGCGTGACAGGGGGCGCGAACTATGGCTACACCTTC. Encoded protein: CSVTGGANYGYTF.

V gene TRBV7-6 combines with J gene TRBJ2-7, with TRBD2 matching 11 bases. This CDR3 is 15 amino acids long. V shed 3 bases and J 5 bases; nucleotides not matched to a gene: 6. The germline gives CDR1 SGHVS, CDR2 FNYEAQ. The CDR3 DNA reads TGTGCCAGCAGCTTGCCTACTAGCGGGAGAGACGAGCAGTACTTC. Translated, it gives CASSLPTSGRDEQYF.

The CDR3 DNA is TGTGCCAGCAGTCTTAGCGGGAGACACGAGCAGTACTTC. Protein product: CASSLSGRHEQYF. This chain connects TRBV25-1 to TRBJ2-7, with 9 bases that match TRBD2. Germline-derived CDR1 and CDR2 are MGHDK and SYGVNS. This CDR3 contains 13 residues. Trimming took 5 bases from V and 5 from J; bases not matched to a gene: 4.

This chain links TRBV2 with TRBJ2-7, with a weak D call TRBD2 (5 bases). Trimming left V 7 bases short and J 3 bases short, with 19 bases between. CDR1 is SNHLY, CDR2 FYNNEI, per germline. This CDR3 is 15 amino acids long. The CDR3 nucleotides read TGTGCCAGCACCCCTAGGGCCGGGGTGGACTACGAGCAGTACTTC. Translating it yields CASTPRAGVDYEQYF.

The chain recombines TRBV2 with TRBJ1-4; D is perhaps TRBD1 (5 bases). Germline V CDR1 and CDR2: SNHLY, FYNNEI. The length of the CDR3 is 15 residues. V lost 7 bases, J lost 8 bases, and 20 bases lay in between. CDR3 sequence (DNA): TGTGCCAGCACGAAAGGCGGGACGAATACCGAAAAACTGTTTTTT. Amino acid sequence: CASTKGGTNTEKLFF.

The genes are TRBV5-1 and TRBJ2-5, with D possibly called TRBD1 or TRBD2 (6 bases each). The V gene lost 1 base and the J gene lost 5 bases, with 15 bases spanning the gap. The CDR3 loop spans 15 amino acids. From germline, CDR1 is SGHRS and CDR2 YFSETQ. CDR3 bases: TGCGCCAGCAGCTTGAGAGGGGGGCGCGGGGAGACCCAGTACTTC. This encodes CASSLRGGRGETQYF.

The V call is TRBV30, the J call TRBJ1-1; D might be TRBD1 (6 bases). CDR3 length: 14 residues. CDR1 is GTSNPN, CDR2 SVGIG, per germline (reference sequence). Deletions cut 0 bases from V and 4 bases from J, with 12 bases between. The CDR3 region has the DNA TGTGCCTGGAGTGTAATCGCAGGGGCCACTGAAGCTTTCTTT. This encodes CAWSVIAGATEAFF. Using reference TRBV30 and TRBJ1-1 for the parts outside the CDR3, the full variable domain is SQTIHQWPATLVQPVGSPLSLECTVEGTSNPNLYWYRQAAGRGLQLLFYSVGIGQISSEVPQNLSASRPQDRQFILSSKKLLLSDSGFYLCAWSVIAGATEAFFGQGTRLTVV.

V gene TRBV27 combines with J gene TRBJ2-7, with 10 bases identical to TRBD1. This CDR3 contains 13 residues. The germline CDR1 and CDR2 sequences are MNHEY and SMNVEV (reference sequence). J gave up 7 bases and V 6 bases, and 6 bases lay outside the gene matches. CDR3 protein: CASSRQGAGEQYF. CDR3 bases: TGTGCCAGCAGCCGACAGGGGGCGGGAGAGCAGTACTTC.

This clone was detected once. CDR3 sequence reads: CASSFNDRAPNTEAFF. CDR3 sequence (DNA): TGCGCCAGCAGCTTTAATGACAGGGCCCCGAACACTGAAGCTTTCTTT. The chain couples TRBV5-1 to TRBJ1-1; the match to TRBD1 covers 7 bases. Germline CDR1 reads SGHRS; CDR2 reads YFSETQ. The CDR3 covers 16 residues. V was clipped by 2 bases and J by 1 base; unmatched bases: 8.

This clone came up once. The rearrangement uses TRBV5-1 and TRBJ2-5, with TRBD1 matching 12 bases. The V gene end was trimmed by 4 bases and the J gene end by 5 bases; junction bases not matched to a gene: 12. CDR1 and CDR2 (germline): SGHRS, YFSETQ. The CDR3 length is 17 residues. CDR3 region: CASSTYPGTGGRETQYF. Written as DNA, the CDR3 is TGCGCCAGCAGCACCTACCCCGGGACAGGGGGCCGTGAGACCCAGTACTTC.

This chain uses TRBV7-8 with TRBJ2-5; D tentatively reads TRBD1 or TRBD2 (5 bases each). Germline lookup yields CDR1 SGHVS and CDR2 FQNEAQ. Trimming pared 0 bases from V and 4 bases from J, leaving 12 bases between. The CDR3 has 15 amino acids. As DNA, the CDR3 is TGTGCCAGCAGCTTAGCGGTGGGACCTCCAGAGACCCAGTACTTC. It yields the protein CASSLAVGPPETQYF. Together with reference TRBV7-8 and TRBJ2-5, the CDR3 gives the full variable domain: GAGVSQSPRYKVAKRGQDVALRCDPISGHVSLFWYQQALGQGPEFLTYFQNEAQLDKSGLPSDRFFAERPEGSVSTLKIQRTQQEDSAVYLCASSLAVGPPETQYFGPGTRLLVL.

This clone has only one observation. The V and J genes are TRBV4-3 and TRBJ2-7, with TRBD1 matching over 8 bases. Germline V CDR1 and CDR2: LGHNA, YSLEER. V was clipped by 4 bases and J by 3 bases; unmatched bases: 8. This CDR3 region has 15 residues. CDR3 bases: TGCGCCAGCAGCCCAACCGGGACAGGCTACTACGAGCAGTACTTC. This sequence encodes CASSPTGTGYYEQYF.

In regard to this clone: Other DNA sequences from this sample encode an identical CDR3 as well. V is TRBV6-5 and J is TRBJ2-7, with D unclear. CDR3 length: 13 amino acids. Per the germline V gene, CDR1 is MNHEY and CDR2 is SVGAGI. V was clipped by 4 bases and J by 0 bases, with 7 bases between them. The CDR3 DNA reads as TGTGCCAGCAGTTCCGGTGGCTCCTACGAGCAGTACTTC. Its protein product is CASSSGGSYEQYF.

The chain couples TRBV9 to TRBJ1-4; D is unresolved. The CDR3 has 15 residues. Germline values: CDR1 SGDLS, CDR2 YYNGEE. The germline V and J ends were trimmed by 1 base and 5 bases, with 12 bases remaining between them. The CDR3 here is CASSVSGLGNEKLFF. The CDR3 DNA follows: TGTGCCAGCAGCGTATCGGGGTTGGGGAATGAAAAACTGTTTTTT.

For this clone: The sample has other DNA sequences that encode this CDR3 too. The chain employs TRBV9 and TRBJ2-7; 7 positions agree with TRBD1. Germline assignment: CDR1 SGDLS and CDR2 YYNGEE. The CDR3 covers 14 residues. V lost 4 bases and J lost 2; bases outside the gene matches: 6. CDR3 DNA sequence: TGTGCCAGCAGCCCACGACAGGGACCCTACGAGCAGTACTTC. This sequence encodes CASSPRQGPYEQYF.

The chain links TRBV7-6 to TRBJ2-3; D call uncertain. In germline, CDR1 is SGHVS, CDR2 FNYEAQ. Trimming shortened V by 4 bases and J by 6 bases, and 14 bases separated the two germline ends. The CDR3 consists of 14 residues. The CDR3 DNA reads TGTGCCAGCAGCTCCTCGATCCCCGGGGATACGCAGTATTTT. Its protein is CASSSSIPGDTQYF. The variable domain in full, completed from reference TRBV7-6 and TRBJ2-3, reads GAGVSQSPRYKVTKRGQDVALRCDPISGHVSLYWYRQALGQGPEFLTYFNYEAQQDKSGLPNDRFSAERPEGSISTLTIQRTEQRDSAMYRCASSSSIPGDTQYFGPGTRLTVL.